These T cell receptor beta chains were read from a single sample in a study of cytomegalovirus exposure and HLA in healthy donors. The assay was immunoSEQ multiplex PCR, and TCRdb's table has in-frame clones only and misses some. The sample holds about 130,000 clones, 70% to 80% seen once. Sequences were obtained from PBMCs. All receptors derive from a man aged 30 to 45 in good health and CMV-seronegative. Both conserved end residues are part of each CDR3. D genes are given only for firm matches. Expanded clones are given a class, and other clones once, few, many or no size at all.

j_call cdr3_length d_call clone_size v_call cdr3_nt cdr3_aa
TRBJ2-1 13 . . TRBV7-2 TGTGCCAGCAGCTTAGGACAGGCTAATGAGCAGTTCTTC CASSLGQANEQFF
TRBJ2-3 14 . . TRBV30 TGTGCCTGGAGTGTAGGCAGGGTGACGGATACGCAGTATTTT CAWSVGRVTDTQYF
TRBJ1-3 12 . . TRBV7-9 TGTGCCAGCAGGTCGGGGGGAAACACCATATATTTT CASRSGGNTIYF
TRBJ2-7 15 TRBD1 . TRBV7-2 TGTGCCAGCAGCTTTGCCGGGACAGGGGTGATGGAGCAGTACTTC CASSFAGTGVMEQYF
TRBJ2-7 16 TRBD2 . TRBV7-2 TGTGCCAGCAGCTTACCGGGGACTAGTCCCTTATACGAGCAGTACTTC CASSLPGTSPLYEQYF
TRBJ1-1 15 . . TRBV7-9 TGTGCCAGCAGCCTATCTCGGACAGCTGCTTCAGGGGCTTTCTTT CASSLSRTAASGAFF
TRBJ1-2 16 . . TRBV28 TGTGCCAGCAGTTTACGGGGTGGGTGGGACACTAATGGCTACACCTTC CASSLRGGWDTNGYTF
TRBJ2-1 14 . . TRBV11-3 TGTGCCAGCAGCTTAGACCGGGTTAAAGGTGAGCAGTTCTTC CASSLDRVKGEQFF
TRBJ1-5 16 . once TRBV5-1 TGCGCCAGCAGCTCTACCCCTGGGGGGAGCAATCAGCCCCAGCATTTT CASSSTPGGSNQPQHF
TRBJ2-5 14 TRBD1 . TRBV23-1 TGCGCCAGCAGACTCGACAGGGGGCGAAAGACCCAGTACTTC CASRLDRGRKTQYF
TRBJ2-4 12 . . TRBV9 TGTGCCAGCAGCGTCGAGGGTCTACCTAAGTACTTC CASSVEGLPKYF
TRBJ1-1 15 . . TRBV28 TGTGCCAGCAGTTCAGGAGGCGGGGGGACCACTGAAGCTTTCTTT CASSSGGGGTTEAFF
TRBJ2-5 16 TRBD1 . TRBV6-1 TGTGCCAGCAGTGTACAGGGGCCCCGGTCCGGAGAGACCCAGTACTTC CASSVQGPRSGETQYF
TRBJ2-7 14 TRBD1 . TRBV7-2 TGTGCCAGCAGCCCTGACAGGGATGCCTACGAGCAGTACTTC CASSPDRDAYEQYF
TRBJ2-1 16 TRBD2 . TRBV5-8 TGTGCCAGCAGCCTGGCCCGGACTAGCGGGAGCTATGAGCAGTTCTTC CASSLARTSGSYEQFF
TRBJ2-3 14 . . TRBV9 TGTGCCAGCAGCGAAGGGGGTAGCACAGATACGCAGTATTTT CASSEGGSTDTQYF
TRBJ1-1 11 . . TRBV28 TGTGCCAGCAGTTTGGGGCGGGAAGCTTTCTTT CASSLGREAFF
TRBJ1-5 16 TRBD1 once TRBV18 TGTGCCAGCTCACCGTTAAGACAGGGGGCTGGTCAGCCCCAGCATTTT CASSPLRQGAGQPQHF
TRBJ1-2 11 TRBD1 . TRBV20-1 TGCAGTGCGCGACAGGGGTATGGCTACACCTTC CSARQGYGYTF
TRBJ1-2 13 . once TRBV27 TGTGCCAGCAGTCAACAATATAACTATGGCTACACCTTC CASSQQYNYGYTF
TRBJ2-6 15 . few TRBV5-1 TGCGCCAGCAGTTCAGGAAGCTCTGGGGCCAACGTCCTGACTTTC CASSSGSSGANVLTF
TRBJ1-2 15 TRBD1 . TRBV30 TGTGCCTGGAGTCGGATAGAAGGGGGCGGTTATGGCTACACCTTC CAWSRIEGGGYGYTF
TRBJ2-1 15 TRBD1 . TRBV5-1 TGCGCCAGCAGCTCTGAAGGGGGCAGTTATAATGAGCAGTTCTTC CASSSEGGSYNEQFF
TRBJ1-1 13 . few TRBV6-5 TGTGCCAGCAGTTACTCGCGGAACACTGAAGCTTTCTTT CASSYSRNTEAFF
TRBJ2-2 15 . . TRBV5-1 TGCGCCAGCAGCTTGGGTGCGGCAGACACCGGGGAGCTGTTTTTT CASSLGAADTGELFF
TRBJ2-2 15 . . TRBV30 TGTGCCTGGAGTATACCGCGGCTAGCAACCGGGGAGCTGTTTTTT CAWSIPRLATGELFF
TRBJ2-1 12 . . TRBV7-2 TGTGCCAGCAGCTTAGCGCACCCAGGGAAGTTCTTC CASSLAHPGKFF
TRBJ2-1 16 . . TRBV5-1 TGCGCCAGCAGCCCGGCGGAGTCGAGCTCCTACAATGAGCAGTTCTTC CASSPAESSSYNEQFF